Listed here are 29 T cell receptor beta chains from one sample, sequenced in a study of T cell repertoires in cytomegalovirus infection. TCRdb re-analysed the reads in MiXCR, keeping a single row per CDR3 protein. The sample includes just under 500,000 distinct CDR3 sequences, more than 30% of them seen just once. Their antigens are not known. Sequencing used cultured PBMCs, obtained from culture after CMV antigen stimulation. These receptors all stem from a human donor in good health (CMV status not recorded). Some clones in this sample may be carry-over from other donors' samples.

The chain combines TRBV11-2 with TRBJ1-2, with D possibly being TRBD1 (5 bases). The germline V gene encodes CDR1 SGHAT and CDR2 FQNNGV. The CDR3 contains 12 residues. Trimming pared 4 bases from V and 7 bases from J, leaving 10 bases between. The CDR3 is CASSSGLGGYTF. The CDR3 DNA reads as TGTGCCAGCAGCTCAGGGTTGGGTGGCTACACCTTC.

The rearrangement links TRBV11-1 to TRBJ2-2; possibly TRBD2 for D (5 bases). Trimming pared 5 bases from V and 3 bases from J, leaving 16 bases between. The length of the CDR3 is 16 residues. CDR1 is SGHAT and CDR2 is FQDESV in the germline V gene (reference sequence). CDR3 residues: CASSQRTSRDTGELFF. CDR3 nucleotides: TGTGCCAGCAGCCAAAGGACCTCGCGGGACACCGGGGAGCTGTTTTTT.

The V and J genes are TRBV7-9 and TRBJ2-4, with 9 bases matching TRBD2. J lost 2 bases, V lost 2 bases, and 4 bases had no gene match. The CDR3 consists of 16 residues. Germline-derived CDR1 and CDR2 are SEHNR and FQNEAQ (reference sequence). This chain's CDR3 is CASSLNSGSPKNIQYF. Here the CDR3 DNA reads TGTGCCAGCAGCTTAAATAGCGGGAGCCCCAAAAACATTCAGTACTTC.

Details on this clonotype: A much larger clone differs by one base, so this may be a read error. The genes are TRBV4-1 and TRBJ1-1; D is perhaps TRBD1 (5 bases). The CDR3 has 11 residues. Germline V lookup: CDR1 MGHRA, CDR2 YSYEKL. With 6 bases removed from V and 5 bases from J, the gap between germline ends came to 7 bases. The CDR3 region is CASRGETEAFF. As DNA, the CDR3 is TGCGCCAGCAGGGGGGAGACTGAAGCTTTCTTT.

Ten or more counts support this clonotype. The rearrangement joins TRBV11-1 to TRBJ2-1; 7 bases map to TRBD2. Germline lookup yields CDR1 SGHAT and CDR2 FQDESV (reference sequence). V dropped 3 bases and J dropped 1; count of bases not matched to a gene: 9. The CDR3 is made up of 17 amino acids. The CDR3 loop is CASSLTRTSPSYNEQFF. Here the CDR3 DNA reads TGTGCCAGCAGCTTGACGCGGACTAGTCCTTCCTACAATGAGCAGTTCTTC.

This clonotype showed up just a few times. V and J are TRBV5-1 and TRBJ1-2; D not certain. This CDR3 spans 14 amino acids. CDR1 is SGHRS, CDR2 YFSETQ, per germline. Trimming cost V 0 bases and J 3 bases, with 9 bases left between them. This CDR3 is CASSLGVGDYGYTF. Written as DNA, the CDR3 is TGCGCCAGCAGCTTGGGAGTCGGAGACTATGGCTACACCTTC.

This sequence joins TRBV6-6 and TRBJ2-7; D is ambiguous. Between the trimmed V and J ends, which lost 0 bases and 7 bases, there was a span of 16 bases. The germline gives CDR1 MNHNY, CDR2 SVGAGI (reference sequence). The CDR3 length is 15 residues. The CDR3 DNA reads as TGTGCCAGCAGTTACTCAGGACCCACGGCTGGAGAGCAGTACTTC. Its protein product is CASSYSGPTAGEQYF.

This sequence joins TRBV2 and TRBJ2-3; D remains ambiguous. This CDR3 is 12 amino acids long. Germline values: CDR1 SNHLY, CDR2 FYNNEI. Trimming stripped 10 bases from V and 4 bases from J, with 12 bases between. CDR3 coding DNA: TGTGCCACATCGTTGAACTCAGATACGCAGTATTTT. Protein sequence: CATSLNSDTQYF.

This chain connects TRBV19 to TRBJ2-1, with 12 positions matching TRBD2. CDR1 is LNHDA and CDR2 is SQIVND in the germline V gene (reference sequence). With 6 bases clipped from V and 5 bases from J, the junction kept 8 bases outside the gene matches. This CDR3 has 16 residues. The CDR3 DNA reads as TGTGCCAGTAGCCGACTAGCGGGAGTTGGGGACAATGAGCAGTTCTTC. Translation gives CASSRLAGVGDNEQFF.

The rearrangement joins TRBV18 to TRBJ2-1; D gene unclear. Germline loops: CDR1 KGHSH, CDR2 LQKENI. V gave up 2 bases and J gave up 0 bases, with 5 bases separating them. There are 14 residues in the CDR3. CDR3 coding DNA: TGTGCCAGCTCACCATCTAGCTCCTACAATGAGCAGTTCTTC. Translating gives CASSPSSSYNEQFF.

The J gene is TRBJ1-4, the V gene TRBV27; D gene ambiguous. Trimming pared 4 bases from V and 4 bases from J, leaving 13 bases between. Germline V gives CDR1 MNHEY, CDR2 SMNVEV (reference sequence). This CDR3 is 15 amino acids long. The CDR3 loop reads CASSSRKGDNEKLFF. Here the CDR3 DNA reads TGTGCCAGCAGTTCCAGAAAGGGCGATAATGAAAAACTGTTTTTT.

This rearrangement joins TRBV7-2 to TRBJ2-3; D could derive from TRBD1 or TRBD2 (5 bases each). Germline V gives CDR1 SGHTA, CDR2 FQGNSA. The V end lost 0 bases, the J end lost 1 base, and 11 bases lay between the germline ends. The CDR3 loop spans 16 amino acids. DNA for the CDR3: TGTGCCAGCAGCTTAGCGCCTTTGGGGGGCACAGATACGCAGTATTTT. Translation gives CASSLAPLGGTDTQYF.

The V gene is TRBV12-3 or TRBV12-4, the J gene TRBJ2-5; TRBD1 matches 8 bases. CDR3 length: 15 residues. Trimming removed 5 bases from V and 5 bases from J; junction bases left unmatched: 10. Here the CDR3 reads CASSPGTGGTETQYF. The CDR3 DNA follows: TGTGCCAGCAGTCCCGGGACAGGTGGAACGGAGACCCAGTACTTC.

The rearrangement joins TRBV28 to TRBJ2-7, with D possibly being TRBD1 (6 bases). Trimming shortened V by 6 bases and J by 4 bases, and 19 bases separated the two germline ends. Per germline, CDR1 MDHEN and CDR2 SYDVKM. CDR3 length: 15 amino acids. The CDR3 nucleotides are TGTGCCAGCAGCCTCACAGGGCGCTGGAGGTACGAGCAGTACTTC. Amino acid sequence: CASSLTGRWRYEQYF.

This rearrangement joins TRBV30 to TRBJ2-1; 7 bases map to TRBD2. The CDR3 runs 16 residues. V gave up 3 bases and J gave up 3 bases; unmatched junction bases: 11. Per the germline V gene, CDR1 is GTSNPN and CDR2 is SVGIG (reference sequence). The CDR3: CAWRPLLGGSYNEQFF. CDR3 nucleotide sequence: TGTGCCTGGAGGCCTCTCCTTGGCGGGAGCTACAATGAGCAGTTCTTC.

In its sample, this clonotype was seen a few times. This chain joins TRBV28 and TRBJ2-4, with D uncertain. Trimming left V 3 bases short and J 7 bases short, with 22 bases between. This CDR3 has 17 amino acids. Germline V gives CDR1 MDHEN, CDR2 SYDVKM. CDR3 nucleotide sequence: TGTGCCAGCAGTTTGCCCACTGGGCGGAGAAGCCCTAACATTCAGTACTTC. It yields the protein CASSLPTGRRSPNIQYF. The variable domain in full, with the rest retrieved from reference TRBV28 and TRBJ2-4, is DVKVTQSSRYLVKRTGEKVFLECVQDMDHENMFWYRQDPGLGLRLIYFSYDVKMKEKGDIPEGYSVSREKKERFSLILESASTNQTSMYLCASSLPTGRRSPNIQYFGAGTRLSVL.

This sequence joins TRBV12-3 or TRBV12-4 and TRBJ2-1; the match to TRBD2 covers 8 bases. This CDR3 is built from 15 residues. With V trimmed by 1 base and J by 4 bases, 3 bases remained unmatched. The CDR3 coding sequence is TGTGCCAGCAGTTTAGAACTAGCGGAATACAATGAGCAGTTCTTC. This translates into CASSLELAEYNEQFF.

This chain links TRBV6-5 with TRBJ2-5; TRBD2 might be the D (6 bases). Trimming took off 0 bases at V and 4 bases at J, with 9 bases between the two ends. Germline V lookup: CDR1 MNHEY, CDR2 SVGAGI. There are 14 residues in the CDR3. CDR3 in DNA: TGTGCCAGCAGTTACTCGAAGGGAGGAGAGACCCAGTACTTC. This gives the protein CASSYSKGGETQYF.

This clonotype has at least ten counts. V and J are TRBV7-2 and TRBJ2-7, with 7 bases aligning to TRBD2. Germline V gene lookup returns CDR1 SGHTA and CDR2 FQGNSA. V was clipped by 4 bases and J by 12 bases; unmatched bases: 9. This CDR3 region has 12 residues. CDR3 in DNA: TGTGCCAGCAGCTCAGGTGCGGGAGTGATGTACTTC. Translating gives CASSSGAGVMYF.

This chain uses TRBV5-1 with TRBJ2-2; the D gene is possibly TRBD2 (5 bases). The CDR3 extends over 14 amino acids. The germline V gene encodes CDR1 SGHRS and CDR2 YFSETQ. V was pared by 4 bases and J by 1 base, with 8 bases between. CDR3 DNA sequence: TGCGCCAGCAGCCTGCGGGTGAACACCGGGGAGCTGTTTTTT. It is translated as CASSLRVNTGELFF.

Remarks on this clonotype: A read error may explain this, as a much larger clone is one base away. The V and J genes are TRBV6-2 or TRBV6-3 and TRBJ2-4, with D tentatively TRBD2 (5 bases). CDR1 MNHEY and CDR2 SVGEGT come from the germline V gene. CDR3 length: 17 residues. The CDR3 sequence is CASSVSRGLVAKNIKYF. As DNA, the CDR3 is TGTGCCAGCAGTGTCTCCCGGGGTTTAGTAGCCAAAAACATTAAGTACTTC.

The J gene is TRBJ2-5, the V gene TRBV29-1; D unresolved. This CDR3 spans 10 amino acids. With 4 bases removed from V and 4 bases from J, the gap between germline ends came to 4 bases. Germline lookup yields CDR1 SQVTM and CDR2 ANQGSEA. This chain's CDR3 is CSVVRETQYF. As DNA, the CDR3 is TGCAGCGTTGTAAGAGAGACCCAGTACTTC.

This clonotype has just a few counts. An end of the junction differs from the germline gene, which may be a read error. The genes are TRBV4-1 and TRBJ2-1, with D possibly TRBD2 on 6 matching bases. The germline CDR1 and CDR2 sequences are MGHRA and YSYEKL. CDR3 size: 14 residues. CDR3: CASSQGMREYEQFF. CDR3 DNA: TGTGCCAGCAGCCAAGGAATGCGGGAATACGAGCAGTTCTTC.

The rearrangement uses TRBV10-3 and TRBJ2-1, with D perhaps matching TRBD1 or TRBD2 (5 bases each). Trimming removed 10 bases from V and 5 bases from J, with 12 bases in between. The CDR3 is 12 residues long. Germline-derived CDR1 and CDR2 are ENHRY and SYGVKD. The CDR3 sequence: CATSGRNNEQFF. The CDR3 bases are TGTGCCACCTCGGGGCGGAACAATGAGCAGTTCTTC.

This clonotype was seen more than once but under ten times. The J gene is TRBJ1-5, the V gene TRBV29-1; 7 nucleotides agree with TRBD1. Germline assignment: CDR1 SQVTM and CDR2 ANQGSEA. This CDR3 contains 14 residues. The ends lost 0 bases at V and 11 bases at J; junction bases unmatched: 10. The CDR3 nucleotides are TGCAGCGTTGAAGAGGGAACAGGGGTGGGCGCCCAGCATTTT. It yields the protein CSVEEGTGVGAQHF.

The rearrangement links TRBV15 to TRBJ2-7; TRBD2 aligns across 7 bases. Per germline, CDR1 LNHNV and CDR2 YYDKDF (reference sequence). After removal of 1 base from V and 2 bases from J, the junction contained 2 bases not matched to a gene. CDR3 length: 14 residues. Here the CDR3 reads CATSRGGGPYEQYF. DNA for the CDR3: TGTGCCACCAGCAGAGGCGGGGGACCCTACGAGCAGTACTTC. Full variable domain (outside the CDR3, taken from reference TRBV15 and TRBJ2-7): DAMVIQNPRYQVTQFGKPVTLSCSQTLNHNVMYWYQQKSSQAPKLLFHYYDKDFNNEADTPDNFQSRRPNTSFCFLDIRSPGLGDTAMYLCATSRGGGPYEQYFGPGTRLTVT.

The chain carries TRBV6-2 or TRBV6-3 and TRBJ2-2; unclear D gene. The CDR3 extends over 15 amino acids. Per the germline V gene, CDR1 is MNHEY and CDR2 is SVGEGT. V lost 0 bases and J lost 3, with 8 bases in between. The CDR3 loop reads CASSYSAHYTGELFF. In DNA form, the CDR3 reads TGTGCCAGCAGTTACTCCGCTCACTACACCGGGGAGCTGTTTTTT.

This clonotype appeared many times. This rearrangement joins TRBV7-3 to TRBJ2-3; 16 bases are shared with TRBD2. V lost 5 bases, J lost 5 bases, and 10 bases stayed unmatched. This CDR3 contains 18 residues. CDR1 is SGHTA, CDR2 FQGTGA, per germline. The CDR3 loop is CASSPGTSGRASGDTQYF. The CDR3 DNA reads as TGTGCCAGCAGCCCCGGGACTAGCGGGAGGGCCTCTGGAGATACGCAGTATTTT.

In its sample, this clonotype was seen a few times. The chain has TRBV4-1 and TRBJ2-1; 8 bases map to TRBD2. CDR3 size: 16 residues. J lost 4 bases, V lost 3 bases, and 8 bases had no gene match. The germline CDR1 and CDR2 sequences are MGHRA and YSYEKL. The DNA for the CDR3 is TGCGCCAGCAGCCAGTTGCTAGCGGGCAGGTACAATGAGCAGTTCTTC. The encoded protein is CASSQLLAGRYNEQFF.